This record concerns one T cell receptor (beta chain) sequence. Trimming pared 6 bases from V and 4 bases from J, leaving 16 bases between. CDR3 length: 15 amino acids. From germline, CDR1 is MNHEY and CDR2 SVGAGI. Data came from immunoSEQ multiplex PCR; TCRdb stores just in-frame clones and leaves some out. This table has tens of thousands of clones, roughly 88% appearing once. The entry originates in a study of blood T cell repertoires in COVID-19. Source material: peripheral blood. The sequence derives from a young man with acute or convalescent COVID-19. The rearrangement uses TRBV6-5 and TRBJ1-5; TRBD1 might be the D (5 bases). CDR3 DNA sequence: TGTGCCAGCAGCCCCAGGGTAGCGGGGAATCAGCCCCAGCATTTT. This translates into CASSPRVAGNQPQHF.